This TCR beta chain was found in a study of T cells in Graves' hyperthyroidism and ophthalmopathy. Study outcomes and limitations: Peripheral blood also featured most of the thyroid clonotypes expanded above 0.001. In validation, the model predicted ophthalmopathy. These predictions came a median about 6 months before onset.

The V gene lost 2 bases and the J gene lost 3 bases, with 18 bases spanning the gap. CDR3 length: 16 amino acids. Germline CDR1 SGHRS, CDR2 YFSETQ. Researchers took RNA transcripts and amplified the TCR beta CDR3 regions from them. HTBI primers were used for first-round RT-PCR of the TCR CDR3. TCRdb called the multiplex PCR reads again in MiXCR, with one record for every CDR3 protein. Seen here are about 570,000 distinct CDR3 sequences, around 42% observed once, and the top ten hold around a fifth. Uncontrolled infection, other autoimmune disease, pregnancy or lactation barred patients from enrollment. The study based diagnoses on clinical symptoms, serum thyroxine and TRAb, thyroid ultrasound and orbital computed tomography. Remarks on this clonotype: As yet, its antigen is unknown.

This chain joins TRBV5-1 and TRBJ2-7, with TRBD1 as a possible D gene (6 bases). Sequencing was done on a sample of peripheral blood or thyroid tissue (not recorded which). This clonotype was sampled from an adult woman with Graves' disease, either hyperthyroidism or ophthalmopathy (not recorded which). DNA of the CDR3: TGCGCCAGCAGCTTACCGCCTCGGGACACCAGCTACGAGCAGTACTTC. Encoded protein: CASSLPPRDTSYEQYF.